This passage covers 26 T cell receptor beta chains from one sample sequenced in a study of T cell responses to AZD1222 COVID-19 vaccine. The data were produced by immunoSEQ multiplex PCR, yet TCRdb's version contains in-frame clones alone and is incomplete. Of 70,000 or so clones listed, around nine tenths were seen once; the top ten hold 20% to 30%. The specimen comprised peripheral blood, sampled on day 0 of AZD1222 vaccination. All receptors derive from an adult in good health.

This chain uses TRBV4-2 with TRBJ1-6; tentative D call: TRBD1 (6 bases). Germline V lookup: CDR1 LGHNA, CDR2 YNFKEQ. The CDR3 loop spans 16 amino acids. V lost 0 bases and J 10 bases, leaving 16 bases between the germline ends. The CDR3 loop reads CASSQDWGQAKSPLHF. CDR3 DNA sequence: TGTGCCAGCAGCCAAGATTGGGGGCAGGCCAAATCACCCCTCCACTTT.

This chain connects TRBV6-5 to TRBJ2-4; 9 bases are shared with TRBD1. V gave up 4 bases and J gave up 15 bases; unmatched junction bases: 7. The CDR3 contains 12 residues. Germline V gene data show CDR1 as MNHEY and CDR2 as SVGAGI. The DNA for the CDR3 is TGTGCCAGCAGTTCCCAGTCGACAGGGGGGTACTTC. Translation gives CASSSQSTGGYF.

The chain carries TRBV3-1 (or the pseudogene TRBV3-2) and TRBJ1-2; 7 nucleotides line up with TRBD1. J was trimmed by 2 bases and V by 1 base; bases with no gene match: 4. CDR3 length: 15 amino acids. In germline, CDR1 is LGHDT, CDR2 YNNKEL (reference sequence). CDR3 residues: CASSQGAGGNYGYTF. The CDR3 DNA sequence: TGTGCCAGCAGCCAAGGGGCAGGGGGAAACTATGGCTACACCTTC.

This rearrangement joins TRBV6-5 to TRBJ2-7; 7 positions match TRBD1. This CDR3 has 14 amino acids. Germline loops: CDR1 MNHEY, CDR2 SVGAGI. Germline trimming cut 6 bases from V and 2 bases from J; bases unmatched to any gene: 7. CDR3 region: CASSRRDSTYEQYF. The CDR3 DNA reads as TGTGCCAGCAGCCGCCGGGACAGCACCTACGAGCAGTACTTC.

The rearrangement uses TRBV3-1 (or the pseudogene TRBV3-2) and TRBJ2-5, with TRBD2 matching over 11 bases. Trimming took 3 bases from V and 0 from J; bases not matched to a gene: 3. The CDR3 is 16 residues long. Per germline, CDR1 LGHDT and CDR2 YNNKEL (reference sequence). The CDR3 spells CASSQRTSGYQETQYF. DNA for the CDR3: TGTGCCAGCAGCCAGAGGACTAGCGGGTACCAAGAGACCCAGTACTTC.

V gene TRBV5-1 combines with J gene TRBJ1-2, with D tentatively TRBD1 (6 bases). V gave up 4 bases and J gave up 6 bases, with 13 bases separating them. Germline CDR1 SGHRS, CDR2 YFSETQ. The CDR3 sequence is 13 residues long. CDR3 region: CASSLGQDHGYTF. The DNA for the CDR3 is TGCGCCAGCAGCCTGGGACAAGATCATGGCTACACCTTC. The whole variable domain, remainder taken from reference TRBV5-1 and TRBJ1-2, is KAGVTQTPRYLIKTRGQQVTLSCSPISGHRSVSWYQQTPGQGLQFLFEYFSETQRNKGNFPGRFSGRQFSNSRSEMNVSTLELGDSALYLCASSLGQDHGYTFGSGTRLTVV.

The CDR3, as DNA: TGTGCCAGCAGCCATCGTTCGGACAGCACAGATACGCAGTATTTT. Residues: CASSHRSDSTDTQYF. The chain is built from TRBV5-5 and TRBJ2-3, with no clear D. The germline CDR1 and CDR2 sequences are SGHKS and YYEKEE (reference sequence). Trimming pared 4 bases from V and 0 bases from J, leaving 12 bases between. The CDR3 runs to 15 residues.

The CDR3 sequence: CASSPLIGETQYF. The CDR3 DNA reads TGTGCCAGCAGTCCTCTCATCGGAGAGACCCAGTACTTC. The V gene is TRBV12-3 or TRBV12-4, the J gene TRBJ2-5; D unclear. The CDR3 has 13 amino acids. V lost 5 bases to trimming and J lost 4 bases, with 11 bases between them.

This chain uses TRBV12-5 with TRBJ2-1; D might be TRBD2 (6 bases). The CDR3 has 13 residues. With 5 bases removed from V and 8 bases from J, the gap between germline ends came to 13 bases. Germline V gene lookup returns CDR1 LGHNT and CDR2 FRNRAP. The CDR3 sequence is CASGLRGLHEQFF. The CDR3 bases are TGTGCTAGTGGTCTCCGGGGGTTGCATGAGCAGTTCTTC.

The chain has TRBV30 and TRBJ2-7; TRBD2 might be the D (6 bases). Germline values: CDR1 GTSNPN, CDR2 SVGIG (reference sequence). The CDR3 is 12 residues long. Trimming removed 7 bases at V and 5 bases at J, with 15 bases between. The CDR3 DNA sequence: TGTGCCTTGACTAGGTACTCAGACGAGCAGTACTTC. This codes for CALTRYSDEQYF.

The gene calls are TRBV19 and TRBJ2-3, with D unresolved. The ends were cut back, 4 bases at V and 7 bases at J, with 15 bases in the middle. The germline V gene has CDR1 LNHDA and CDR2 SQIVND (reference sequence). The CDR3 has 14 amino acids. CDR3 sequence (DNA): TGTGCCAGTAGTACCTCTTCCCGGCTTTATACGCAGTATTTT. Protein product: CASSTSSRLYTQYF.

Only one count was recorded for this clone. This sequence joins TRBV9 and TRBJ1-5; D gene ambiguous. CDR3 length equals 15 residues. Trimming stripped 0 bases from V and 3 bases from J, with 10 bases between. From germline, CDR1 is SGDLS and CDR2 YYNGEE. The CDR3 sequence: CASSVGSSYNQPQHF. In DNA, the CDR3 is TGTGCCAGCAGCGTAGGTTCCAGCTACAATCAGCCCCAGCATTTT.

This chain connects TRBV19 to TRBJ1-3; D not resolved. The CDR3 is 14 residues long. Germline values: CDR1 LNHDA, CDR2 SQIVND (reference sequence). Trimming left V 3 bases short and J 2 bases short, with 8 bases between. This CDR3 reads CASSMAMAGNTIYF. For the CDR3, the DNA is TGTGCCAGTAGTATGGCGATGGCTGGAAACACCATATATTTT. The full variable domain, completed using reference TRBV19 and TRBJ1-3, is DGGITQSPKYLFRKEGQNVTLSCEQNLNHDAMYWYRQDPGQGLRLIYYSQIVNDFQKGDIAEGYSVSREKKESFPLTVTSAQKNPTAFYLCASSMAMAGNTIYFGEGSWLTVV.

V is TRBV19 and J is TRBJ2-7, with D possibly TRBD1 on 5 matching bases. V was cut by 3 bases and J by 5 bases, with 11 bases left in between. The germline V gene has CDR1 LNHDA and CDR2 SQIVND (reference sequence). This CDR3 has 13 amino acids. The CDR3 sequence: CASSMLRGDEQYF. The CDR3, as DNA: TGTGCCAGTAGTATGTTAAGGGGCGACGAGCAGTACTTC.

J is TRBJ1-5 and V is TRBV6-2 or TRBV6-3; 7 nucleotides agree with TRBD1. V shed 2 bases and J 6 bases; nucleotides not matched to a gene: 4. Germline-derived CDR1 and CDR2 are MNHEY and SVGEGT. The CDR3 has 14 amino acids. The CDR3 DNA is TGTGCCAGCAGTTACGACAGGGTGCGTCAGCCCCAGCATTTT. Translated, it gives CASSYDRVRQPQHF.

The chain is built from TRBV6-1 and TRBJ1-4, with D tentatively TRBD1 (5 bases). V lost 2 bases, J lost 10 bases, and 14 bases lay in between. CDR1 MNHNS and CDR2 SASEGT come from the germline V gene. The CDR3 has 14 amino acids. The CDR3 region has the DNA TGTGCCAGCAGTGAACTGGGGCCGGGAGGAAAACTGTTTTTT. Translation gives CASSELGPGGKLFF.

V is TRBV25-1 and J is TRBJ1-3; D not certain. The CDR3 length is 11 residues. The V gene's germline CDR1 is MGHDK and CDR2 SYGVNS. Between the trimmed V and J ends, which lost 6 bases and 4 bases, there was a span of 4 bases. The CDR3 is CASRQGNTIYF. CDR3 nucleotide sequence: TGTGCCAGCAGGCAAGGAAACACCATATATTTT.

The J gene is TRBJ1-2, the V gene TRBV27, with D tentatively TRBD1 (6 bases). V was trimmed by 6 bases and J by 2 bases, leaving 10 bases between them. The CDR3 consists of 13 residues. Germline V lookup: CDR1 MNHEY, CDR2 SMNVEV (reference sequence). CDR3 DNA: TGTGCCAGCAGCCAGGGACAAAACTATGGCTACACCTTC. Translating gives CASSQGQNYGYTF.

This chain connects TRBV6-5 to TRBJ1-5; D is unclear. Germline V lookup: CDR1 MNHEY, CDR2 SVGAGI. The V gene lost 0 bases and the J gene lost 9 bases, with 6 bases spanning the gap. The CDR3 spans 12 residues. Here the CDR3 DNA reads TGTGCCAGCAGTTACTCGAACGGGCCCCAGCATTTT. It encodes CASSYSNGPQHF.

The chain recombines TRBV6-5 with TRBJ2-7; unclear D gene. This CDR3 has 14 amino acids. Germline loops: CDR1 MNHEY, CDR2 SVGAGI. V lost 4 bases and J 0 bases, leaving 10 bases between the germline ends. The CDR3 protein is CASSSRKASYEQYF. The CDR3 nucleotides are TGTGCCAGCAGTTCTCGTAAAGCCTCCTACGAGCAGTACTTC.

Note on this clone: The sample contains more than one DNA sequence encoding this CDR3. J is TRBJ1-1 and V is TRBV20-1; D gene uncertain. Germline V lookup: CDR1 DFQATT, CDR2 SNEGSKA (reference sequence). The CDR3 has 11 amino acids. Between the trimmed V and J ends, which lost 1 base and 1 base, there was a span of 1 base. The CDR3 region has the DNA TGCAGTGCTAGAGGGAACACTGAAGCTTTCTTT. Amino acid sequence: CSARGNTEAFF.

The rearrangement joins TRBV19 to TRBJ2-5, with TRBD1 identical over 7 bases. V lost 7 bases and J lost 5; bases outside the gene matches: 7. Per the germline V gene, CDR1 is LNHDA and CDR2 is SQIVND (reference sequence). This CDR3 has 13 residues. This chain's CDR3 is CASNDRVQETQYF. CDR3 coding DNA: TGTGCCAGTAACGACAGGGTCCAGGAGACCCAGTACTTC.

CDR3 coding DNA: TGTGCCAGCAGCTTGGTGGGGGGACCTTACGCCGGGGAGCTGTTTTTT. The encoded protein is CASSLVGGPYAGELFF. The gene calls are TRBV11-3 and TRBJ2-2; tentatively, D is TRBD2 (6 bases). CDR1 SGHNT and CDR2 YENEEA come from the germline V gene. CDR3 length equals 16 residues. Trimming left V 3 bases short and J 6 bases short, with 17 bases between.

The V and J genes are TRBV5-6 and TRBJ1-6; D perhaps matches TRBD1 (5 bases). The CDR3 is made up of 16 amino acids. Trimming cost V 4 bases and J 7 bases, with 18 bases left between them. Germline CDR1 reads SGHDT; CDR2 reads YYEEEE. CDR3 DNA sequence: TGTGCCAGCAGCCGAGCGACAGTTTGGTTCAATTCACCCCTCCACTTT. Translation gives CASSRATVWFNSPLHF.

V gene TRBV5-4 combines with J gene TRBJ1-1, with D hard to call. Deletions cut 1 base from V and 1 base from J, with 8 bases between. The CDR3 is made up of 14 amino acids. Germline loops: CDR1 SGHNT, CDR2 YYREEE (reference sequence). CDR3: CASSLPPPNTEAFF. Here the CDR3 DNA reads TGTGCCAGCAGCTTGCCCCCACCGAACACTGAAGCTTTCTTT.

V is TRBV5-4 and J is TRBJ2-3; D is perhaps TRBD2 (5 bases). The ends were cut back, 4 bases at V and 1 base at J, with 10 bases in the middle. Germline CDR1 and CDR2: SGHNT and YYREEE (reference sequence). This CDR3 is built from 14 residues. The CDR3 loop is CASSASQGTDTQYF. The CDR3 DNA reads TGTGCCAGCAGCGCTAGCCAGGGCACAGATACGCAGTATTTT. Full variable domain (rest looked up from reference TRBV5-4 and TRBJ2-3): ETGVTQSPTHLIKTRGQQVTLRCSSQSGHNTVSWYQQALGQGPQFIFQYYREEENGRGNFPPRFSGLQFPNYSSELNVNALELDDSALYLCASSASQGTDTQYFGPGTRLTVL.